A single sample gave rise to the 19 T cell receptor beta chains below, sequenced in a study of T cell responses to AZD1222 COVID-19 vaccine. Clones were read by immunoSEQ multiplex PCR, and TCRdb kept only the in-frame ones, dropping some. The sample shows about 110,000 clones, about nine tenths of them seen only once. Sequences were derived from peripheral blood, sampled on day 0 of AZD1222 vaccination. The receptors were gathered from an adult in good health.

The genes are TRBV11-2 and TRBJ2-7; a weak D match, TRBD1 (6 bases). From germline, CDR1 is SGHAT and CDR2 FQNNGV. V lost 1 base to trimming and J lost 3 bases, with 13 bases between them. The CDR3 runs to 15 residues. CDR3 loop: CASSLAGQTIYEQYF. The DNA for the CDR3 is TGTGCCAGCAGCTTAGCCGGACAGACTATCTACGAGCAGTACTTC.

As for this clone: At one boundary the junction diverges from the germline segment, which might be a read error. The CDR3 bases are TGTGCCATCAGGGATTGGACAGGGGGCTCCAACGAGCAGTACTTC. Its translation is CAIRDWTGGSNEQYF. The rearrangement links TRBV10-3 to TRBJ2-7; 11 bases agree with TRBD1. The CDR3 covers 15 residues. Per germline, CDR1 ENHRY and CDR2 SYGVKD.

This clone was detected once. V gene TRBV7-2 combines with J gene TRBJ1-2; TRBD1 is a possible D gene (5 bases). The CDR3 extends over 12 amino acids. Looked up from germline, CDR1 is SGHTA and CDR2 is FQGNSA. V lost 8 bases, J lost 7 bases, and 14 bases lay in between. DNA for the CDR3: TGTGCCAGCGCACGGGACCTGGGTGGCTACACCTTC. Protein sequence: CASARDLGGYTF.

This chain links TRBV10-3 with TRBJ1-2; D is uncertain. CDR1 ENHRY and CDR2 SYGVKD come from the germline V gene. This CDR3 spans 13 amino acids. V lost 0 bases, J lost 3 bases, and 5 bases lay in between. The CDR3 protein is CAISESSYYGYTF. The CDR3 nucleotides are TGTGCCATCAGTGAGTCTTCGTACTATGGCTACACCTTC.

The V gene is TRBV7-9, the J gene TRBJ2-2; 13 bases are a match to TRBD2. J lost 7 bases, V lost 7 bases, and 9 bases had no gene match. Germline values: CDR1 SEHNR, CDR2 FQNEAQ (reference sequence). The CDR3 extends over 16 amino acids. This CDR3 is CASTQTSGRDRGELFF. The DNA of the CDR3 is TGTGCCAGCACCCAAACTAGCGGGAGGGACCGCGGGGAGCTGTTTTTT.

The V and J genes are TRBV7-9 and TRBJ1-2, with TRBD1 as a possible D gene (5 bases). Germline-derived CDR1 and CDR2 are SEHNR and FQNEAQ (reference sequence). Trimming removed 3 bases at V and 2 bases at J, with 10 bases between. The CDR3 sequence is 14 residues long. The CDR3 DNA is TGTGCCAGCAGCTTGGAAGGGGTCAACTATGGCTACACCTTC. Protein sequence: CASSLEGVNYGYTF.

There are a few counts of this clone. The chain employs TRBV21-1 and TRBJ1-2. TRBV21-1 counts as a pseudogene. This CDR3 is 13 amino acids long. CDR3 sequence: CASSPRRMLGYTF. DNA for the CDR3: TGTGCCAGCAGCCCCCGGAGGATGTTGGGCTACACCTTC.

This chain joins TRBV11-2 and TRBJ2-7, with unresolved D. The V end was cut by 4 bases, the J end by 7 bases, with 8 bases between. Germline-derived CDR1 and CDR2 are SGHAT and FQNNGV. CDR3 length: 11 amino acids. CDR3 sequence: CASSSSLEQYF. Here the CDR3 DNA reads TGTGCCAGCAGCTCCTCTTTGGAGCAGTACTTC.

V and J are TRBV2 and TRBJ1-5; D unclear. This CDR3 has 14 residues. Germline V gene sequence: CDR1 SNHLY, CDR2 FYNNEI. Trimming took 2 bases from V and 13 from J, leaving 18 bases between them. CDR3 nucleotides: TGTGCCAGCAGTGAACCCGGCAGCCGAAGAACACAGCATTTT. This encodes CASSEPGSRRTQHF.

This clone showed up just a few times. The chain joins TRBV4-3 to TRBJ1-2; D call uncertain. The CDR3 consists of 14 residues. Germline-derived CDR1 and CDR2 are LGHNA and YSLEER. Trimming pared 1 base from V and 4 bases from J, leaving 10 bases between. CDR3 sequence: CASSQGGSTYGYTF. The CDR3 DNA sequence: TGCGCCAGCAGCCAAGGGGGATCCACCTATGGCTACACCTTC.

The chain recombines TRBV7-3 with TRBJ1-3, with D possibly being TRBD1 (5 bases). The CDR3 is made up of 18 amino acids. V was trimmed by 5 bases and J by 3 bases, leaving 23 bases between them. Germline CDR1 and CDR2: SGHTA and FQGTGA. The CDR3 is CASSPTPGPRGFGNTIYF. CDR3 DNA sequence: TGTGCCAGCAGCCCAACGCCCGGGCCGAGGGGCTTTGGAAACACCATATATTTT.

V is TRBV28 and J is TRBJ2-2, with 7 nucleotides matching TRBD1. Losses at the gene ends were 4 bases for V and 3 bases for J; bases not matched to a gene: 5. Germline V gene sequence: CDR1 MDHEN, CDR2 SYDVKM. This CDR3 spans 15 amino acids. DNA for the CDR3: TGTGCCAGCAGTTCCCCGGGACAGCACACCGGGGAGCTGTTTTTT. Translation gives CASSSPGQHTGELFF.

As concerns this clone: An end of the junction differs from the germline gene, which may be a read error. This sequence joins TRBV15 and TRBJ1-2, with D unclear. The CDR3 sequence is 12 residues long. From germline, CDR1 is LNHNV and CDR2 YYDKDF (reference sequence). DNA for the CDR3: TGTGCCACCAGCTCCCCGTACGAACGCCACTCCTTC. It encodes CATSSPYERHSF.

J is TRBJ2-7 and V is TRBV5-1; D may be TRBD1 (5 bases). This CDR3 comprises 12 residues. V gave up 5 bases and J gave up 2 bases, with 8 bases separating them. Germline CDR1 is SGHRS and CDR2 is YFSETQ. CDR3 sequence reads: CASREGAYEQYF. CDR3 nucleotides: TGCGCCAGCAGAGAAGGGGCCTACGAGCAGTACTTC.

This clone was observed a single time. The chain is built from TRBV3-1 (or the pseudogene TRBV3-2) and TRBJ1-2; D unresolved. V was shortened by 1 base and J by 1 base, with 10 bases between the two germline ends. Germline CDR1 is LGHDT and CDR2 is YNNKEL (reference sequence). The CDR3 consists of 15 residues. In nucleotides, the CDR3 is TGTGCCAGCAGCCAAGCGGAAAGGGTTAACTATGGCTACACCTTC. Its translation: CASSQAERVNYGYTF.

V is TRBV2 and J is TRBJ1-4; no firm D call. CDR3 length: 15 residues. V was cut by 4 bases and J by 2 bases, with 11 bases left in between. From germline, CDR1 is SNHLY and CDR2 FYNNEI. The CDR3 nucleotides are TGTGCCAGCAGTGTTCAACGGGGTACTAATGAAAAACTGTTTTTT. It encodes CASSVQRGTNEKLFF. The full variable domain, its missing parts supplied by reference TRBV2 and TRBJ1-4, is EPEVTQTPSHQVTQMGQEVILRCVPISNHLYFYWYRQILGQKVEFLVSFYNNEISEKSEIFDDQFSVERPDGSNFTLKIRSTKLEDSAMYFCASSVQRGTNEKLFFGSGTQLSVL.

V usage is TRBV2 and J usage is TRBJ2-7; D ambiguous. The CDR3 consists of 13 residues. The germline CDR1 and CDR2 sequences are SNHLY and FYNNEI. V lost 7 bases and J 0 bases, leaving 10 bases between the germline ends. The CDR3 sequence is CASTTTASYEQYF. In DNA form, the CDR3 reads TGTGCCAGCACCACTACAGCCTCCTACGAGCAGTACTTC.

Worth noting for this clone: The sample has other DNA sequences that encode this CDR3 too. The chain joins TRBV5-1 to TRBJ1-2; TRBD1 agrees at 7 bases. The trim removed 4 bases at V and 3 bases at J, leaving 3 bases unmatched. This CDR3 is 13 amino acids long. The germline CDR1 and CDR2 sequences are SGHRS and YFSETQ. As DNA, the CDR3 is TGCGCCAGCAGCACCGGGACAGACTATGGCTACACCTTC. Amino acids: CASSTGTDYGYTF.

The chain carries TRBV6-2 or TRBV6-3 and TRBJ2-7; 8 nucleotides align to TRBD2. V lost 5 bases, J lost 2 bases, and 8 bases stayed unmatched. The CDR3 has 15 residues. Germline CDR1 reads MNHEY; CDR2 reads SVGEGT. CDR3 in DNA: TGTGCCAGCAGTCGTGAACTAGCGGCACCCTACGAGCAGTACTTC. It specifies CASSRELAAPYEQYF.